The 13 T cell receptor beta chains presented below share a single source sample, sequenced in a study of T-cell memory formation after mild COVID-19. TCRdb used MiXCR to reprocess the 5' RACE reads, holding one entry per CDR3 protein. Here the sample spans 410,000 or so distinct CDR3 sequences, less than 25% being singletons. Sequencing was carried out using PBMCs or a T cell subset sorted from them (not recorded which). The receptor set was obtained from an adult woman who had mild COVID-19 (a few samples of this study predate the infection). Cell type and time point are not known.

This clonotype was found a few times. CDR3 region: CASSSGTHEQYF. The CDR3 nucleotides are TGTGCCAGCAGCTCAGGGACCCACGAGCAGTACTTC. The chain employs TRBV7-8 and TRBJ2-7; tentatively, D is TRBD1 or TRBD2 (5 bases each). The germline gives CDR1 SGHVS, CDR2 FQNEAQ. V was clipped by 4 bases and J by 5 bases, with 9 bases between them. The CDR3 totals 12 residues.

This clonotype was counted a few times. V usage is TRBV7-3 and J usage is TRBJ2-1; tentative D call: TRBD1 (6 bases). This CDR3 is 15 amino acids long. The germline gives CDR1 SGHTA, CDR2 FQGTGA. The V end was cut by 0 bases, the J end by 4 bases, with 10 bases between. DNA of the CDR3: TGTGCCAGCAGCTTAACGACAGGTGGATACAATGAGCAGTTCTTC. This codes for CASSLTTGGYNEQFF.

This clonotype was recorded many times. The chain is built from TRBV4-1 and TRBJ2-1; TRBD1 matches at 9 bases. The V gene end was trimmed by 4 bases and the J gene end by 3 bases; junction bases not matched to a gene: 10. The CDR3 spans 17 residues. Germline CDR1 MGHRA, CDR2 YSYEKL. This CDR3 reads CASSRQQGAEGYNEQFF. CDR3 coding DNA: TGCGCCAGCAGCCGTCAACAGGGGGCAGAGGGCTACAATGAGCAGTTCTTC.

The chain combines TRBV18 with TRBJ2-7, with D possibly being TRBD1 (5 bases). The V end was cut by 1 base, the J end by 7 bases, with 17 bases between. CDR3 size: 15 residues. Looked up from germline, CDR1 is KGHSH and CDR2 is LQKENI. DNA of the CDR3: TGTGCCAGCTCACCACTAGAACAGGAGATAGGTGAGCAGTACTTC. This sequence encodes CASSPLEQEIGEQYF.

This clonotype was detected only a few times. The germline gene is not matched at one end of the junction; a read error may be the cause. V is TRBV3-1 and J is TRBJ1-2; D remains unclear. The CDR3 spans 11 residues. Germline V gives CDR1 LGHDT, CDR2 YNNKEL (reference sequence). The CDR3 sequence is CASSQDVSLSW. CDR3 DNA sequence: TGTGCCAGCAGCCAAGATGTTAGTCTCAGCTGG.

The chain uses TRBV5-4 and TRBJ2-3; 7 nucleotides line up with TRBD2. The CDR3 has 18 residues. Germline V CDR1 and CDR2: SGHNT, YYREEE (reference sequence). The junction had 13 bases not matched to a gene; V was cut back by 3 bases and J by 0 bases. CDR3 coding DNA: TGTGCCAGCAGCTGGGTCGTTACGGGGGGACCGAGCACAGATACGCAGTATTTT. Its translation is CASSWVVTGGPSTDTQYF.

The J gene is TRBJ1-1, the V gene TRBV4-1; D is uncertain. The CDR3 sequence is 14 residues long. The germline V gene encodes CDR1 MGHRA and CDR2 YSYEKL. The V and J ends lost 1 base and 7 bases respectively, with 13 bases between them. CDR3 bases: TGCGCCAGCAGCCAAGGGTCTTCTAACCTTGAAGCTTTCTTT. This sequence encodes CASSQGSSNLEAFF.

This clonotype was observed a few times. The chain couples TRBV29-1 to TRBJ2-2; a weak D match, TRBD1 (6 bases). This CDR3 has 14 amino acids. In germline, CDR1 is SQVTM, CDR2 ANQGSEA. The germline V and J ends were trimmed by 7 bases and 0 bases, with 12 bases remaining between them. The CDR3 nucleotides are TGCAGCGCCCGGACAGCAACGAACACCGGGGAGCTGTTTTTT. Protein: CSARTATNTGELFF.

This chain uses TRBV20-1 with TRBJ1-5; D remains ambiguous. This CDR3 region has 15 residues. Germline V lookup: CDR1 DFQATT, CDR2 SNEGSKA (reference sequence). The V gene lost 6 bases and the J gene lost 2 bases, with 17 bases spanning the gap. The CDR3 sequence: CSAVEGGRGNQPQHF. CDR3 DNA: TGCAGTGCCGTCGAGGGCGGAAGGGGCAATCAGCCCCAGCATTTT.

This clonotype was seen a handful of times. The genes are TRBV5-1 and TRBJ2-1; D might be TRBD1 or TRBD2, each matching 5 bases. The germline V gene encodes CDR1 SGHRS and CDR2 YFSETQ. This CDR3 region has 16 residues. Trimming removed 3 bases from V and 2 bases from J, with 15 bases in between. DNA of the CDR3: TGCGCCAGCAGCTCCGGGACCCACCGCCCCTACAATGAGCAGTTCTTC. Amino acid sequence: CASSSGTHRPYNEQFF.

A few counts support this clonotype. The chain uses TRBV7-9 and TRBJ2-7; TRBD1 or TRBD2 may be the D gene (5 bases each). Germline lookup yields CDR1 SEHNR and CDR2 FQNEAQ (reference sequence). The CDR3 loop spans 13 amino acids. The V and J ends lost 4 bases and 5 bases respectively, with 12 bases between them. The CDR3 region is CASSYRGFDEQYF. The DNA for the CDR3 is TGTGCCAGCAGCTACCGGGGCTTCGACGAGCAGTACTTC.

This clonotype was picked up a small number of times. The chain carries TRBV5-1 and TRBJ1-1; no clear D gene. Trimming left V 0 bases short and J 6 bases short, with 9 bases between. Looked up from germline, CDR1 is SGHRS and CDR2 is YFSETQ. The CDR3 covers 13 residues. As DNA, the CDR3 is TGCGCCAGCAGCTTGGGGCAAAACCCTGAAGCTTTCTTT. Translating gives CASSLGQNPEAFF.

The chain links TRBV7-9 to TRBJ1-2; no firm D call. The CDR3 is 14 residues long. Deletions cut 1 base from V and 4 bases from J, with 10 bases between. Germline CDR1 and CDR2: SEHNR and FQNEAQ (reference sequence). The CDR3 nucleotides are TGTGCCAGCAGCTTAGAGTCCTCGATCTATGGCTACACCTTC. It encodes CASSLESSIYGYTF.